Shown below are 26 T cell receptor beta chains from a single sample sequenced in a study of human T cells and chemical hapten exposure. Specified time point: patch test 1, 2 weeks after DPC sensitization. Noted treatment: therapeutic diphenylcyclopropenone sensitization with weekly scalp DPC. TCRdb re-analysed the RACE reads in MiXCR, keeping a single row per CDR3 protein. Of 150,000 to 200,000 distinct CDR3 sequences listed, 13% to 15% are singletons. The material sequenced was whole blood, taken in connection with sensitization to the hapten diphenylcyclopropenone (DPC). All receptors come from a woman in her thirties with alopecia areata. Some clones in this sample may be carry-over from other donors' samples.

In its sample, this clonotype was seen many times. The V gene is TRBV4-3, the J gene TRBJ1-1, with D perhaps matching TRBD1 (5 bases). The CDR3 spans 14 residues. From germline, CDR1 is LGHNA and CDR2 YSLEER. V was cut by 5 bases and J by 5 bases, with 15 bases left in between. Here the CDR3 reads CASSSSGLGTEAFF. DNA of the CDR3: TGCGCCAGCAGCTCCTCGGGGCTTGGGACTGAAGCTTTCTTT.

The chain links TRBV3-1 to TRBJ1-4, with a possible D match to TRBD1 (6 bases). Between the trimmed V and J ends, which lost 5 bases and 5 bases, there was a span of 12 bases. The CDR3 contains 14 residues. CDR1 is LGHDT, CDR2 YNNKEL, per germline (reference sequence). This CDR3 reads CASSRGGQNEKLFF. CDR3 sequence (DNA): TGTGCCAGCAGCAGAGGGGGTCAAAATGAAAAACTGTTTTTT.

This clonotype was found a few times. CDR3 amino acids: CASSMLAGSTDTQYF. In nucleotides, the CDR3 is TGTGCCAGTAGTATGCTAGCGGGGTCTACAGATACGCAGTATTTT. The chain combines TRBV19 with TRBJ2-3; TRBD2 agrees at 9 bases. Germline trimming cut 3 bases from V and 3 bases from J; bases unmatched to any gene: 4. Germline assignment: CDR1 LNHDA and CDR2 SQIVND (reference sequence). The CDR3 extends over 15 amino acids.

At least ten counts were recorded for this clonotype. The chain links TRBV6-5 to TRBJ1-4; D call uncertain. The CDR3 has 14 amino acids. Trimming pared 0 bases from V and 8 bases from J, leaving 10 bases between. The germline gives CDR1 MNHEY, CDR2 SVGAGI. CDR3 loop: CASSYSPNAEKLFF. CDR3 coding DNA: TGTGCCAGCAGTTACTCTCCAAACGCGGAAAAACTGTTTTTT.

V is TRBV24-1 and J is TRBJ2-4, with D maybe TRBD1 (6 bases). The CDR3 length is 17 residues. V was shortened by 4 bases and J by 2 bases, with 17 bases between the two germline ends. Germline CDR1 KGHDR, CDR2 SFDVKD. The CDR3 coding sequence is TGTGCCACCAGTGACCATCCTTCGACAGGAACCAAAAACATTCAGTACTTC. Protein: CATSDHPSTGTKNIQYF.

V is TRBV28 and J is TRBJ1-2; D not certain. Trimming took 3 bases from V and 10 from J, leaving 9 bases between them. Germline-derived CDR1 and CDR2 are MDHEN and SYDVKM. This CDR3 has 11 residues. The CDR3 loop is CASSFNILYTF. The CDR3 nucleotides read TGTGCCAGCAGTTTTAATATTCTCTACACCTTC.

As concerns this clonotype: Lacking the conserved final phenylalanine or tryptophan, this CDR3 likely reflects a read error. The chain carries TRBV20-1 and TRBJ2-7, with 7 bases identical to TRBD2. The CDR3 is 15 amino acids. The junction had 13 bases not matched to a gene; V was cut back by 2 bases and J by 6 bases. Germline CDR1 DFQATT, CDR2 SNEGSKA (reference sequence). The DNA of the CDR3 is TGCAGTGCTAGACCAAGCGGGACGACCCTCCTCGAGCAGTACTAC. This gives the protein CSARPSGTTLLEQYY.

The CDR3 here is CASSRPQHTGELFF. CDR3 coding DNA: TGTGCCAGCAGCCGACCCCAGCACACCGGGGAGCTGTTTTTT. The chain couples TRBV3-1 to TRBJ2-2; D call uncertain. V was shortened by 4 bases and J by 3 bases, with 9 bases between the two germline ends. The CDR3 extends over 14 amino acids. Per the germline V gene, CDR1 is LGHDT and CDR2 is YNNKEL (reference sequence). The whole variable domain, remainder taken from reference TRBV3-1 and TRBJ2-2, is DTAVSQTPKYLVTQMGNDKSIKCEQNLGHDTMYWYKQDSKKFLKIMFSYNNKELIINETVPNRFSPKSPDKAHLNLHINSLELGDSAVYFCASSRPQHTGELFFGEGSRLTVL.

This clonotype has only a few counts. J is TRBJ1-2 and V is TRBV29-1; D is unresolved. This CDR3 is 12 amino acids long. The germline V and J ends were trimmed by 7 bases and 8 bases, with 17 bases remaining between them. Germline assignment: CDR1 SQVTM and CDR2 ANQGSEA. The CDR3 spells CSGRIAMGGYTF. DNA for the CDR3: TGCAGCGGACGGATCGCGATGGGGGGCTACACCTTC.

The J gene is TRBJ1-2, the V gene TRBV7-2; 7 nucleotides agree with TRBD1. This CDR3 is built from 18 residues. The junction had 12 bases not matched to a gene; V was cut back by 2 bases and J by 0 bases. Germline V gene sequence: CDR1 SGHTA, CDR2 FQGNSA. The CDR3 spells CASSLMTGMDLANYGYTF. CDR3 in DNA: TGTGCCAGCAGCTTAATGACAGGGATGGATTTGGCTAACTATGGCTACACCTTC. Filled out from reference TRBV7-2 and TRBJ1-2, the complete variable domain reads GAGVSQSPSNKVTEKGKDVELRCDPISGHTALYWYRQSLGQGLEFLIYFQGNSAPDKSGLPSDRFSAERTGGSVSTLTIQRTQQEDSAVYLCASSLMTGMDLANYGYTFGSGTRLTVV.

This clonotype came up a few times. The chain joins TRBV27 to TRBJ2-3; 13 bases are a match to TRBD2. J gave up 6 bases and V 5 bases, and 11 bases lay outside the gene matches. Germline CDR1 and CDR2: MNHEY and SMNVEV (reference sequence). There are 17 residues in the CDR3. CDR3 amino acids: CASSQRLAGGSQDTQYF. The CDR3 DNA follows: TGTGCCAGCAGTCAACGACTAGCGGGAGGCTCCCAGGATACGCAGTATTTT.

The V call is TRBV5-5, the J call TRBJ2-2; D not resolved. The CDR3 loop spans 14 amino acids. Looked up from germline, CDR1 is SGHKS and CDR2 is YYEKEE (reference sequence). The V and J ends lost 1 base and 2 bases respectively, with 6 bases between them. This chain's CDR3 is CASSLLDNTGELFF. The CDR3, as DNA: TGTGCCAGCAGCTTGTTAGATAACACCGGGGAGCTGTTTTTT.

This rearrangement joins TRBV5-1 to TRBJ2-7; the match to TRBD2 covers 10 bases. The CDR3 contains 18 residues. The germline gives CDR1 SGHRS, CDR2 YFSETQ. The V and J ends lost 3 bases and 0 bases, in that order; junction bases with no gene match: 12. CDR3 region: CASSWNPGTSANSYEQYF. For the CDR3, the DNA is TGCGCCAGCAGCTGGAACCCCGGGACTAGCGCGAACTCCTACGAGCAGTACTTC.

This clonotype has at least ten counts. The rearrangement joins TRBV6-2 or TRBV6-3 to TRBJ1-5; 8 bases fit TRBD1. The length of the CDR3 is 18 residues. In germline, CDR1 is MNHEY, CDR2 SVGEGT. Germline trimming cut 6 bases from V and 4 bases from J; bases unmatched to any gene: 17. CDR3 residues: CASSPAGTGPAGNQPQHF. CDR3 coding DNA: TGTGCCAGCAGCCCGGCCGGGACAGGCCCCGCGGGGAATCAGCCCCAGCATTTT.

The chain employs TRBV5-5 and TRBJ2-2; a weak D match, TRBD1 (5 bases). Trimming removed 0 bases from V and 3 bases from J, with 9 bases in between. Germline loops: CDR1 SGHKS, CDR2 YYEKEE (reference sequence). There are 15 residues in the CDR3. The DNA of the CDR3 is TGTGCCAGCAGCTTGGAGGGGCTGTACACCGGGGAGCTGTTTTTT. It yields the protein CASSLEGLYTGELFF.

For the CDR3, the DNA is TGCAGCGTCAAAGGGTCCAGTCTGGGGAACAATGAGCAGTTCTTC. Its protein is CSVKGSSLGNNEQFF. The J gene is TRBJ2-1, the V gene TRBV29-1; D unclear. The germline gives CDR1 SQVTM, CDR2 ANQGSEA. The CDR3 loop spans 15 amino acids. Trimming shortened V by 6 bases and J by 5 bases, and 20 bases separated the two germline ends.

The CDR3 is CASSQGRGRETQYF. CDR3 DNA sequence: TGTGCCAGCAGCCAAGGCAGGGGGCGAGAGACCCAGTACTTC. The gene calls are TRBV3-2 and TRBJ2-5; the D call in the table, TRBD1, was not verified against the DNA. TRBV3-2 is an annotated pseudogene. The CDR3 has 14 residues.

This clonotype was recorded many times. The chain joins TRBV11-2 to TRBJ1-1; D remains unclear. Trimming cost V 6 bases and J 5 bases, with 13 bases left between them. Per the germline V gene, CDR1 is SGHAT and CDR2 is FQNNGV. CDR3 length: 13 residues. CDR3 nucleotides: TGTGCCAGCAGTTTTCAGACTGAAACTGAAGCTTTCTTT. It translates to CASSFQTETEAFF.

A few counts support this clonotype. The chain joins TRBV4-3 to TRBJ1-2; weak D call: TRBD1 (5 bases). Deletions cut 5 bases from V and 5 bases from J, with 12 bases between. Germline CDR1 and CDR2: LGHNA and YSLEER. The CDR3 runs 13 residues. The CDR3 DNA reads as TGCGCCAGCAGCGCAGGGCTTGGGTATGGCTACACCTTC. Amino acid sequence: CASSAGLGYGYTF.

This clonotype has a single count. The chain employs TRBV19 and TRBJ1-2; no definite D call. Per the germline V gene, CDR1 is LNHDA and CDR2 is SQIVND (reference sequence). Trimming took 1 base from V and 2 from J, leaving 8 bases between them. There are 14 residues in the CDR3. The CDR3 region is CASSIGQRNYGYTF. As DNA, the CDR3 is TGTGCCAGTAGTATAGGTCAGAGAAACTATGGCTACACCTTC.

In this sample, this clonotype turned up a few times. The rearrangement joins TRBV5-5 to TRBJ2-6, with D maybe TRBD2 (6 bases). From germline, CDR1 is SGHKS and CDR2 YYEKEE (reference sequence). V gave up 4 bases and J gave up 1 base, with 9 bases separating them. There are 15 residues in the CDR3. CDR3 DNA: TGTGCCAGCAGCGTCGGGGGTTCTGGGGCCAACGTCCTGACTTTC. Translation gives CASSVGGSGANVLTF.

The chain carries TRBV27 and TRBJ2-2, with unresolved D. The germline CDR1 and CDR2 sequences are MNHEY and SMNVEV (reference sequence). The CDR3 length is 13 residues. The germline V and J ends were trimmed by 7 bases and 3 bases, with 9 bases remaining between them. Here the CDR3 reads CASISRYTGELFF. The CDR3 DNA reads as TGTGCCAGCATCTCTCGGTACACCGGGGAGCTGTTTTTT.

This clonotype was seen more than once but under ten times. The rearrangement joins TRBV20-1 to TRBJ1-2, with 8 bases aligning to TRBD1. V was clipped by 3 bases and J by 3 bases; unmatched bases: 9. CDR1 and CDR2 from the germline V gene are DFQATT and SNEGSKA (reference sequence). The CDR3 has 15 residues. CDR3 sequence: CSARAISQGDYGYTF. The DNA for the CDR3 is TGCAGTGCTAGGGCTATATCACAGGGGGACTATGGCTACACCTTC.

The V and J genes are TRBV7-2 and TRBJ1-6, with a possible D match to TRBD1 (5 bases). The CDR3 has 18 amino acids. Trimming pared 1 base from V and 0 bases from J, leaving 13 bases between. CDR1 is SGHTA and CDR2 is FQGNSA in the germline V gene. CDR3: CASSLGWTRSSYNSPLHF. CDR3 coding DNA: TGTGCCAGCAGCTTAGGGTGGACAAGGAGCTCCTATAATTCACCCCTCCACTTT.

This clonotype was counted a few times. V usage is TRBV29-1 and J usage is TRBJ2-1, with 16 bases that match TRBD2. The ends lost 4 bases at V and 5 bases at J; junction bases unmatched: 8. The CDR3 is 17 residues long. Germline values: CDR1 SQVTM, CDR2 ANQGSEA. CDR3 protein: CSVGGTSGRALDNEQFF. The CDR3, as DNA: TGCAGCGTTGGGGGGACTAGCGGGAGGGCCTTGGACAATGAGCAGTTCTTC.

The CDR3 sequence: CASSLTGSPTDTQYF. For the CDR3, the DNA is TGTGCCAGCAGCTTAACGGGCAGCCCCACAGATACGCAGTATTTT. The V call is TRBV7-2, the J call TRBJ2-3; D is unclear. CDR1 and CDR2 from the germline V gene are SGHTA and FQGNSA. V was pared by 2 bases and J by 2 bases, with 11 bases between. The CDR3 spans 15 residues.